The 32 T cell receptor beta chains below all came from one sample that was sequenced in a study of cytomegalovirus exposure and HLA in healthy donors (dated 2017 in TCRdb). The library was prepared using the immunoSEQ multiplex PCR assay. For the multiplex PCR, a mixture combining 60 forward primers for TCR Vbeta segments and 13 reverse primers for TCR Jbeta segments was used. This immuneACCESS table, as held by TCRdb, lists in-frame sequences with V and J called but not all clones. Of the missing ones, under half trace to an unresolved V gene in checked studies; the others have no known cause. This sample comprises 150,000 or so clones, roughly 70% of them detected only once. Together, the top ten hold approximately 1.6% of the sample. Sequences were obtained from PBMCs. The source is a girl under 18 in good health and CMV-seronegative.

This chain uses TRBV6-5 with TRBJ2-3, with 7 bases fitting TRBD1. The CDR3 length is 12 residues. Germline assignment: CDR1 MNHEY and CDR2 SVGAGI. V dropped 11 bases and J dropped 6; count of bases not matched to a gene: 8. Here the CDR3 DNA reads TGTGCCGCACAGGGGCCTGAGGATACGCAGTATTTT. Translation: CAAQGPEDTQYF.

The chain couples TRBV6-6 to TRBJ1-5, with a weak D call TRBD1 (5 bases). Per the germline V gene, CDR1 is MNHNY and CDR2 is SVGAGI (reference sequence). The CDR3 is 15 residues long. V lost 10 bases, J lost 4 bases, and 20 bases lay in between. The CDR3 DNA sequence: TGTGCCACCGCCACCTCAGTCCGGGGGAATCAGCCCCAGCATTTT. Amino acid sequence: CATATSVRGNQPQHF.

This clone occurred a few times. At the DNA level, this CDR3 is encoded by other sequences in the same sample as well. The rearrangement joins TRBV29-1 to TRBJ2-5; 7 bases fit TRBD2. CDR3 length: 11 residues. The J segment lost 3 bases and the V segment lost 6 bases, leaving 1 base of the junction unmatched. The germline gives CDR1 SQVTM, CDR2 ANQGSEA. The CDR3 here is CSVGGEETQYF. CDR3 DNA sequence: TGCAGCGTGGGAGGGGAAGAGACCCAGTACTTC. Looking up the rest from reference TRBV29-1 and TRBJ2-5 gives the full variable domain: SAVISQKPSRDICQRGTSLTIQCQVDSQVTMMFWYRQQPGQSLTLIATANQGSEATYESGFVIDKFPISRPNLTFSTLTVSNMSPEDSSIYLCSVGGEETQYFGPGTRLLVL.

The chain combines TRBV27 with TRBJ2-1, with D tentatively TRBD2 (6 bases). The CDR3 loop spans 14 amino acids. Germline-derived CDR1 and CDR2 are MNHEY and SMNVEV (reference sequence). The ends were cut back, 3 bases at V and 5 bases at J, with 11 bases in the middle. CDR3: CASSFLSGDNEQFF. DNA for the CDR3: TGTGCCAGCAGTTTCCTCTCGGGGGACAATGAGCAGTTCTTC.

This chain joins TRBV4-1 and TRBJ1-6; D possibly corresponds to TRBD1 (5 bases). The CDR3 consists of 15 residues. Germline CDR1 MGHRA, CDR2 YSYEKL. V shed 1 base and J shed 10 bases, with 14 bases lying between them. CDR3 DNA sequence: TGCGCCAGCAGCCAAGTAGTAGAGGCAGGGTCACCCCTCCACTTT. It encodes CASSQVVEAGSPLHF.

The rearrangement uses TRBV5-1 and TRBJ2-5, with D possibly matching TRBD2 (6 bases). The V and J ends lost 4 bases and 7 bases respectively, with 11 bases between them. CDR1 and CDR2 (germline): SGHRS, YFSETQ. The CDR3 sequence is 12 residues long. The DNA for the CDR3 is TGCGCCAGCAGCGTGGTGGGGGGGACCCAGTACTTC. It specifies CASSVVGGTQYF.

The CDR3, as DNA: TGTGCCAGCAGTCCCCGGGTGGGTCGAGGGCGGAACACTGAAGCTTTCTTT. Protein product: CASSPRVGRGRNTEAFF. V gene TRBV27 combines with J gene TRBJ1-1; D is unresolved. The length of the CDR3 is 17 residues. Trimming removed 5 bases at V and 1 base at J, with 20 bases between. Germline CDR1 MNHEY, CDR2 SMNVEV (reference sequence).

V is TRBV10-3 and J is TRBJ1-1; TRBD1 matches at 10 bases. The trim removed 2 bases at V and 10 bases at J, leaving 7 bases unmatched. Per germline, CDR1 ENHRY and CDR2 SYGVKD. This CDR3 region has 14 residues. The CDR3 sequence: CAISEPGTGEPAFF. Written as DNA, the CDR3 is TGTGCCATCAGTGAGCCCGGGACAGGGGAACCAGCTTTCTTT.

The chain joins TRBV10-1 to TRBJ1-1, with 10 bases aligning to TRBD1. The CDR3 consists of 18 residues. The germline V gene encodes CDR1 WNHNN and CDR2 SYGVQD (reference sequence). With V trimmed by 3 bases and J by 1 base, 11 bases remained unmatched. CDR3 sequence (DNA): TGCGCCAGCAGTGAAGGACAGGGGGTATGGAGTCGGAACACTGAAGCTTTCTTT. It yields the protein CASSEGQGVWSRNTEAFF.

On this clone: A junction boundary mismatches the germline segment, possibly from a read error. Distinct nucleotide sequences in the sample also encode this CDR3. The chain has TRBV5-4 and TRBJ2-7; perhaps TRBD2 as D (6 bases). The CDR3 runs to 13 residues. The germline gives CDR1 SGHNT, CDR2 YYREEE (reference sequence). This CDR3 is CASYETGAYEQYF. The CDR3 region has the DNA TGCGCCAGCTATGAGACGGGGGCCTACGAGCAGTACTTC.

This clone occurred once. V is TRBV2 and J is TRBJ2-1, with 8 bases fitting TRBD2. V was pared by 5 bases and J by 4 bases, with 10 bases of the junction left unmatched. The CDR3 extends over 16 amino acids. Germline lookup yields CDR1 SNHLY and CDR2 FYNNEI. The CDR3: CASSRGQRGTYNEQFF. The CDR3 region has the DNA TGTGCCAGCAGTCGAGGGCAGCGGGGGACATACAATGAGCAGTTCTTC.

V usage is TRBV6-6 and J usage is TRBJ1-4; the D is unclear. V lost 0 bases, J lost 8 bases, and 16 bases lay in between. Germline CDR1 reads MNHNY; CDR2 reads SVGAGI (reference sequence). CDR3 length: 16 residues. This chain's CDR3 is CASSYSSRGVLEKLFF. CDR3 in DNA: TGTGCCAGCAGTTACTCGAGTCGAGGAGTCCTAGAAAAACTGTTTTTT.

A remark on this clone: The junction differs from germline at one of its ends, possibly a read error. For the CDR3, the DNA is TGTGCCGGCAGGTACACAGGGGGCGATTCACCCCTCCACTTT. Translating gives CAGRYTGGDSPLHF. The rearrangement links TRBV27 to TRBJ1-6, with 9 nucleotides matching TRBD1. The CDR3 covers 14 residues. The germline gives CDR1 MNHEY, CDR2 SMNVEV (reference sequence).

This chain's CDR3 is CAIKPRDRVNGYTF. For the CDR3, the DNA is TGTGCCATCAAACCCCGGGACAGGGTAAATGGCTACACCTTC. This chain connects TRBV6-1 to TRBJ1-2, with 9 bases lining up with TRBD1. The germline CDR1 and CDR2 sequences are MNHNS and SASEGT. V dropped 10 bases and J dropped 6; count of bases not matched to a gene: 12. The CDR3 is 14 amino acids.

The chain carries TRBV6-5 and TRBJ1-2, with a tentative D call TRBD1 (6 bases). Per germline, CDR1 MNHEY and CDR2 SVGAGI. Trimming stripped 0 bases from V and 6 bases from J, with 14 bases between. CDR3 length: 15 residues. CDR3 in amino acids: CASSYSGGSSNGYTF. The CDR3 bases are TGTGCCAGCAGTTACTCAGGGGGAAGTTCGAATGGCTACACCTTC.

V gene TRBV5-6 combines with J gene TRBJ1-6; 8 bases match TRBD1. CDR1 is SGHDT and CDR2 is YYEEEE in the germline V gene. J gave up 8 bases and V 3 bases, and 13 bases lay outside the gene matches. The CDR3 is 17 amino acids. CDR3 in amino acids: CASSSKIPGQVYSPLHF. CDR3 in DNA: TGTGCCAGCAGCTCTAAGATACCGGGACAGGTGTATTCACCCCTCCACTTT.

This rearrangement joins TRBV6-5 to TRBJ1-1; TRBD1 matches at 9 bases. The CDR3 sequence is 14 residues long. Per germline, CDR1 MNHEY and CDR2 SVGAGI. V was clipped by 5 bases and J by 0 bases; unmatched bases: 1. The CDR3 DNA follows: TGTGCCAGCAGTGGGACAGGGATGAACACTGAAGCTTTCTTT. Amino acids: CASSGTGMNTEAFF.

The table lists this clone with a few counts. The chain is built from TRBV19 and TRBJ1-3; no clear D gene. Germline V gene lookup returns CDR1 LNHDA and CDR2 SQIVND (reference sequence). Deletions cut 10 bases from V and 9 bases from J, with 13 bases between. The CDR3 is made up of 11 amino acids. The CDR3: CATYSITTIYF. DNA for the CDR3: TGTGCCACCTACAGTATCACCACCATATATTTT.

This chain links TRBV18 with TRBJ1-1, with a possible D match to TRBD1 (5 bases). The germline gives CDR1 KGHSH, CDR2 LQKENI. V dropped 3 bases and J dropped 3 bases, with 8 bases sitting between them. This CDR3 region has 13 residues. The CDR3 region is CASSPQGDTEAFF. Written as DNA, the CDR3 is TGTGCCAGCTCACCCCAGGGTGACACTGAAGCTTTCTTT.

The chain combines TRBV9 with TRBJ2-5; 10 bases are a match to TRBD2. The CDR3 spans 15 residues. The germline gives CDR1 SGDLS, CDR2 YYNGEE. J was trimmed by 5 bases and V by 4 bases; bases with no gene match: 8. CDR3 loop: CASSSSGGAGETQYF. The CDR3 nucleotides are TGTGCCAGCAGCAGCAGCGGGGGGGCGGGGGAGACCCAGTACTTC. Complete variable domain (other parts from reference TRBV9 and TRBJ2-5): DSGVTQTPKHLITATGQRVTLRCSPRSGDLSVYWYQQSLDQGLQFLIQYYNGEERAKGNILERFSAQQFPDLHSELNLSSLELGDSALYFCASSSSGGAGETQYFGPGTRLLVL.

V is TRBV7-2 and J is TRBJ2-4; possible D gene TRBD2, 5 bases. This CDR3 spans 13 amino acids. Trimming took 4 bases from V and 9 from J, leaving 13 bases between them. CDR1 and CDR2 from the germline V gene are SGHTA and FQGNSA. Here the CDR3 reads CASSSDVRGIQYF. As DNA, the CDR3 is TGTGCCAGCAGCTCAGACGTCCGGGGCATTCAGTACTTC.

There are a few counts of this clone. The chain links TRBV6-5 to TRBJ2-7; TRBD1 aligns across 9 bases. The trim removed 4 bases at V and 2 bases at J, leaving 6 bases unmatched. Looked up from germline, CDR1 is MNHEY and CDR2 is SVGAGI. The CDR3 loop spans 15 amino acids. The CDR3 here is CASSFPGQGTYEQYF. DNA of the CDR3: TGTGCCAGCAGTTTCCCGGGACAGGGAACCTACGAGCAGTACTTC.

The count of this clone is one. The chain has TRBV18 and TRBJ2-2, with 7 bases fitting TRBD1. CDR3 size: 17 residues. The V segment lost 6 bases and the J segment 0 bases; nucleotides outside the gene matches: 10. Germline CDR1 KGHSH, CDR2 LQKENI. The CDR3 DNA sequence: TGTGCCAGCTCCCTGAAGGGGCAGGGGGCGAACACCGGGGAGCTGTTTTTT. Encoded protein: CASSLKGQGANTGELFF.

The chain employs TRBV29-1 and TRBJ1-2; 8 bases fit TRBD1. Unmatched junction bases numbered 10, after V lost 3 bases and J lost 7 bases. This CDR3 contains 14 residues. Germline lookup yields CDR1 SQVTM and CDR2 ANQGSEA. CDR3 nucleotides: TGCAGCGTTGACGACGGACAGGGCCTGAGTGGCTACACCTTC. It codes for CSVDDGQGLSGYTF.

This clone showed up just once. The V call is TRBV19, the J call TRBJ2-2, with D unresolved. V was trimmed by 6 bases and J by 7 bases, leaving 6 bases between them. The CDR3 sequence is 11 residues long. Looked up from germline, CDR1 is LNHDA and CDR2 is SQIVND (reference sequence). The CDR3 DNA reads as TGTGCCAGTAGGAGCAACGGGGAGCTGTTTTTT. It encodes CASRSNGELFF. Using reference TRBV19 and TRBJ2-2 for the parts outside the CDR3, the full variable domain is DGGITQSPKYLFRKEGQNVTLSCEQNLNHDAMYWYRQDPGQGLRLIYYSQIVNDFQKGDIAEGYSVSREKKESFPLTVTSAQKNPTAFYLCASRSNGELFFGEGSRLTVL.

The genes are TRBV25-1 and TRBJ1-3; a possible D gene is TRBD1 (5 bases). Between the trimmed V and J ends, which lost 7 bases and 0 bases, there was a span of 10 bases. This CDR3 spans 14 amino acids. The germline CDR1 and CDR2 sequences are MGHDK and SYGVNS. The DNA for the CDR3 is TGTGCCAGCATGACAGACCACTCTGGAAACACCATATATTTT. This gives the protein CASMTDHSGNTIYF.

Of note for this clone: One junction end disagrees with the germline gene, perhaps due to a read error. This chain joins TRBV10-3 and TRBJ1-2; a possible D gene is TRBD1 (5 bases). CDR3 length equals 13 residues. Looked up from germline, CDR1 is ENHRY and CDR2 is SYGVKD. CDR3 nucleotides: TGTGCCATCAGTGAGTCGGGGGGAACGGCCTACGCCTTC. Translation gives CAISESGGTAYAF.

The rearrangement links TRBV5-1 to TRBJ2-1; D might be TRBD2 (6 bases). This CDR3 contains 14 residues. The V end lost 2 bases, the J end lost 5 bases, and 11 bases lay between the germline ends. Germline V lookup: CDR1 SGHRS, CDR2 YFSETQ. CDR3 amino acids: CASSFAGTDNEQFF. CDR3 nucleotide sequence: TGCGCCAGCAGCTTCGCGGGGACCGACAATGAGCAGTTCTTC.

J is TRBJ1-6 and V is TRBV5-1, with 7 bases that match TRBD1. V lost 2 bases to trimming and J lost 6 bases; unmatched junction nucleotides: 5. Germline V gene sequence: CDR1 SGHRS, CDR2 YFSETQ. CDR3 length: 15 amino acids. The CDR3 sequence: CASSFNRGLNSPLHF. The CDR3 region has the DNA TGCGCCAGCAGCTTTAACAGGGGCCTTAATTCACCCCTCCACTTT.

For the CDR3, the DNA is TGTGCCAGTAGGCTCCTCGACAGGGACACTGAAGCTTTCTTT. Translation gives CASRLLDRDTEAFF. The chain has TRBV19 and TRBJ1-1, with 7 bases identical to TRBD1. Trimming at V came to 6 bases and at J to 3 bases, leaving 7 bases not matched to a gene. The CDR3 has 14 residues. Germline V gene data show CDR1 as LNHDA and CDR2 as SQIVND (reference sequence).

V and J are TRBV6-4 and TRBJ2-7; D may be TRBD1 (5 bases). Looked up from germline, CDR1 is MRHNA and CDR2 is SNTAGT. The length of the CDR3 is 11 residues. Trimming removed 0 bases from V and 9 bases from J, with 6 bases in between. This CDR3 is CASSDSTVQYF. The CDR3 region has the DNA TGTGCCAGCAGTGACTCGACAGTGCAGTACTTC.

This CDR3 reads CSAGPTTSEQYF. CDR3 bases: TGCAGCGCCGGCCCCACGACAAGCGAGCAGTACTTC. This chain links TRBV29-1 with TRBJ2-7; D is ambiguous. CDR3 size: 12 residues. V was cut by 7 bases and J by 6 bases, with 16 bases left in between. Germline loops: CDR1 SQVTM, CDR2 ANQGSEA.